Below, 8 T cell receptor beta chains from the same sample are listed, as sequenced in a study of blood T cells in healthy people across ages (dated by TCRdb to about 2015). Libraries were constructed by 5' RACE. These reads were obtained on an Illumina HiSeq 2500. A second PCR of about 7 to 12 cycles was run with a J-beta primer mix and a sample-barcoded 5' primer. Clones were called with MiXCR by TCRdb after fastp trimmed the public reads at Q25, and only in-frame beta chains were retained. Merged by CDR3 protein, the rows form single entries marked with the most common genes and DNA. Present in this sample are some 750,000 distinct CDR3 sequences, 22% of which were seen just once. Clones ranked in the top ten supply approximately 20% of the sample. The sequencing sample was made of blood. The source of these receptors is a man in his sixties or seventies in good health.

This rearrangement joins TRBV6-5 to TRBJ1-2; D is perhaps TRBD1 (6 bases). CDR1 is MNHEY and CDR2 is SVGAGI in the germline V gene. The CDR3 runs 13 residues. The CDR3 reads CAVLGGSGYGYTF. Written as DNA, the CDR3 is TGTGCTGTACTGGGGGGCAGTGGCTATGGCTACACCTTC.

This clonotype was seen ten or more times. The V gene is TRBV6-2 or TRBV6-3, the J gene TRBJ1-2; D ambiguous. CDR3 length: 13 residues. Per the germline V gene, CDR1 is MNHEY and CDR2 is SVGEGT. Trimming removed 4 bases from V and 3 bases from J, with 9 bases in between. CDR3 protein: CASSSLGDYGYTF. The DNA for the CDR3 is TGTGCCAGCAGTTCACTGGGAGACTATGGCTACACCTTC.

The chain is built from TRBV6-5 and TRBJ2-7; 7 bases match TRBD1. Germline CDR1 MNHEY, CDR2 SVGAGI. V trimming: 0 bases; J trimming: 5 bases; junction bases outside the gene matches: 4. This CDR3 region has 14 residues. CDR3: CASSYSRGRDEQYF. The CDR3 DNA reads TGTGCCAGCAGTTACTCAAGGGGGCGGGACGAGCAGTACTTC.

This clonotype was detected a few times. This chain links TRBV19 with TRBJ1-5, with D hard to call. Germline V CDR1 and CDR2: LNHDA, SQIVND (reference sequence). The CDR3 runs 15 residues. V dropped 8 bases and J dropped 0 bases, with 14 bases sitting between them. CDR3 nucleotides: TGTGCCAGTTCCTACGCCGGGAATAGCAATCAGCCCCAGCATTTT. It codes for CASSYAGNSNQPQHF.

The V gene is TRBV2, the J gene TRBJ1-4; D is uncertain. CDR1 and CDR2 from the germline V gene are SNHLY and FYNNEI. The CDR3 totals 15 residues. The germline V and J ends were trimmed by 5 bases and 8 bases, with 18 bases remaining between them. The CDR3 sequence is CASSSEEGLGEKLFF. CDR3 nucleotide sequence: TGTGCCAGCAGTTCCGAGGAGGGCTTGGGGGAAAAACTGTTTTTT.

In its sample, this clonotype was seen many times. The chain has TRBV3-1 and TRBJ1-2; possible D gene TRBD1, 5 bases. The germline V and J ends were trimmed by 3 bases and 5 bases, with 13 bases remaining between them. CDR3 length: 14 residues. Germline V gives CDR1 LGHDT, CDR2 YNNKEL (reference sequence). The CDR3: CASSQGLGGYGYTF. The CDR3 nucleotides are TGTGCCAGCAGCCAGGGGCTAGGAGGTTATGGCTACACCTTC.

This chain uses TRBV29-1 with TRBJ2-7; 9 nucleotides match TRBD2. The V gene's germline CDR1 is SQVTM and CDR2 ANQGSEA. J was trimmed by 0 bases and V by 4 bases; bases with no gene match: 13. The CDR3 is 17 amino acids. CDR3 loop: CSVAGSAGGLSSYEQYF. CDR3 DNA: TGCAGCGTTGCAGGGTCAGCGGGGGGCCTAAGCTCCTACGAGCAGTACTTC.

This chain uses TRBV12-3 or TRBV12-4 with TRBJ1-1; tentative D call: TRBD1 (5 bases). The CDR3 covers 15 residues. Trimming removed 2 bases at V and 4 bases at J, with 14 bases between. The CDR3 here is CASSLRGSRGTEAFF. In DNA form, the CDR3 reads TGTGCCAGCAGTTTACGGGGGAGTAGGGGCACTGAAGCTTTCTTT.